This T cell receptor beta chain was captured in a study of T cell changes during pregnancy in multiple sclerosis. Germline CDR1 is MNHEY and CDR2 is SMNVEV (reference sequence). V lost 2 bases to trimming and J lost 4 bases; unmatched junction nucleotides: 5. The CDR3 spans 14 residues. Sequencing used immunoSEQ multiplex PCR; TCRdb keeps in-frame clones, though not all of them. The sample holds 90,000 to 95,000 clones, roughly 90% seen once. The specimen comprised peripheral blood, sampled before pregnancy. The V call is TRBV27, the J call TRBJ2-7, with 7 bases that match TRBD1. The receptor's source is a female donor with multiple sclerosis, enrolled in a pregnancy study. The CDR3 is CASSLKTGQYEQYF. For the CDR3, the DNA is TGTGCCAGCAGTTTAAAGACAGGGCAATACGAGCAGTACTTC.